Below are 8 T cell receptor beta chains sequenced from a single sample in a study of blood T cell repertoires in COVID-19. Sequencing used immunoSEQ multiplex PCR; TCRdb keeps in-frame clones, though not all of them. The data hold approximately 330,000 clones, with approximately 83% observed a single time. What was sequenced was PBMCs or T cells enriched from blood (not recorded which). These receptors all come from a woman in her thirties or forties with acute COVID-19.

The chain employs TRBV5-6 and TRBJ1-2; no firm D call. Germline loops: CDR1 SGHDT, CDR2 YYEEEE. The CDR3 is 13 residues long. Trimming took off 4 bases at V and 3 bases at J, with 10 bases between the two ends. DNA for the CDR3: TGTGCCAGCAGCCCCCTCCGGGACTATGGCTACACCTTC. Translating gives CASSPLRDYGYTF.

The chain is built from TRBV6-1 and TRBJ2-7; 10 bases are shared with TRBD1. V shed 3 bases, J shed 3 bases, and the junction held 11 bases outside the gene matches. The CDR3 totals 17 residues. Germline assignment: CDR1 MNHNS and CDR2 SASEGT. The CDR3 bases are TGTGCCAGCAGTGACCAGAGCCCCGGGACAGGGGTCTACGAGCAGTACTTC. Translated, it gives CASSDQSPGTGVYEQYF.

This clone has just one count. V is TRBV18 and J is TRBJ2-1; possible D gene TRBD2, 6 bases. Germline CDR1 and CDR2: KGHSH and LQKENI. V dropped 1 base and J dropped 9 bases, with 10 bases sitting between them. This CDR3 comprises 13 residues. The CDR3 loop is CASSPRRDGEQFF. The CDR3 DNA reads TGTGCCAGCTCACCACGGAGGGACGGTGAGCAGTTCTTC.

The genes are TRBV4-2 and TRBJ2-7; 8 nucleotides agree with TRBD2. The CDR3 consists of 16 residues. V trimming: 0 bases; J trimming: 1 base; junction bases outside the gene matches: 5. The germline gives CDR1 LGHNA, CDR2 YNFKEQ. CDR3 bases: TGTGCCAGCAGCCAAGATAGGTCTAGCGGGTCCTACGAGCAGTACTTC. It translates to CASSQDRSSGSYEQYF.

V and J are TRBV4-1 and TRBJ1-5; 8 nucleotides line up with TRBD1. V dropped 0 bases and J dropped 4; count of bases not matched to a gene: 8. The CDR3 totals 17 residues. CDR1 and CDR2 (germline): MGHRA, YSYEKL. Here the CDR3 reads CASSQDRQGAWNQPQHF. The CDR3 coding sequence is TGCGCCAGCAGCCAAGATCGGCAGGGGGCATGGAATCAGCCCCAGCATTTT.

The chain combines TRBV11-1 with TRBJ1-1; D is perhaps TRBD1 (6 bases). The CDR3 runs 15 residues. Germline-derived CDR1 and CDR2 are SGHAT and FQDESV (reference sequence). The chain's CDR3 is CATRSFDRQNTEAFF. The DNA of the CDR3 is TGTGCTACCCGTTCCTTCGACAGGCAGAACACTGAAGCTTTCTTT.

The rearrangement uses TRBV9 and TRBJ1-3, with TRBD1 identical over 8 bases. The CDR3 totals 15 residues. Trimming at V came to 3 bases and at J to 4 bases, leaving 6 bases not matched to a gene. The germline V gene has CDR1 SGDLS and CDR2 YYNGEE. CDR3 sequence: CASSARDRLGNTIYF. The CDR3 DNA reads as TGTGCCAGCAGCGCCCGGGACAGGCTCGGAAACACCATATATTTT.

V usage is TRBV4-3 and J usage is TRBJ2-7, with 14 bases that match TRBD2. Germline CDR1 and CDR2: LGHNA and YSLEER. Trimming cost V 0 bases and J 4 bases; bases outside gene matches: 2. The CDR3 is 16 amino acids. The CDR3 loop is CASSQEGLAGVYEQYF. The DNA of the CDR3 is TGCGCCAGCAGCCAAGAGGGACTAGCGGGAGTATACGAGCAGTACTTC.